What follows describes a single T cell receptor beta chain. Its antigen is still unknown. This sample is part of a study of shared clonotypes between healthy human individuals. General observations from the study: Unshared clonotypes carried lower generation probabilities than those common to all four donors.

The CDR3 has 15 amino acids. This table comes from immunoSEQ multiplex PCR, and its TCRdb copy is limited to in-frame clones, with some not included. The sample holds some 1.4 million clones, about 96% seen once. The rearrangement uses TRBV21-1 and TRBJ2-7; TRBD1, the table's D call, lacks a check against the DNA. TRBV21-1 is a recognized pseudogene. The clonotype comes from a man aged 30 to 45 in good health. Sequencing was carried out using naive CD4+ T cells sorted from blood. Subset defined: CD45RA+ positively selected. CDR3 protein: CASSKAAGDPYEQYF. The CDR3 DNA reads TGTGCCAGCAGCAAAGCCGCAGGGGACCCCTACGAGCAGTACTTC.